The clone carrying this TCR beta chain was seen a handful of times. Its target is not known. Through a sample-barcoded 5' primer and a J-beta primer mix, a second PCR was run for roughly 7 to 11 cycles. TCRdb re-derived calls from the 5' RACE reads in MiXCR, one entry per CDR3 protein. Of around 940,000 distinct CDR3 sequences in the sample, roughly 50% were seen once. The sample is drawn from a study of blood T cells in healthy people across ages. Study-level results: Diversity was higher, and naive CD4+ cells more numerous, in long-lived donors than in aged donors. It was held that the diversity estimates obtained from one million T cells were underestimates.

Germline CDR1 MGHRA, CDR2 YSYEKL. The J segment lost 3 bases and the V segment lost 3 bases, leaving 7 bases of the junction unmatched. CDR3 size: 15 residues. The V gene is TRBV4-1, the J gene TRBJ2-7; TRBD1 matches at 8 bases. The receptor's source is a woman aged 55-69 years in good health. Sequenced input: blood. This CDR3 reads CASSQSGGRVYEQYF. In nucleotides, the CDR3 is TGCGCCAGCAGCCAGTCAGGGGGCAGGGTCTACGAGCAGTACTTC.